In its sample, the clone carrying this T cell receptor beta chain was seen a few times. Its specificity is unknown. These data originate in a study of somatic mutations in cytotoxic T cells in rheumatoid arthritis. Overall study findings and caveats: Rheumatoid arthritis patients, but not healthy controls, exhibited increasing CD8+ clonality with age. Unknown were the antigen targets of the expanded CD8+ clones.

V gave up 3 bases and J gave up 1 base, with 15 bases separating them. The CDR3 spans 16 residues. CDR1 and CDR2 from the germline V gene are KGHSY and FQNENV. Original methodology: Matching published virus-specific TCRB sequences was rare for patient CD8+ clones that were larger than 1%. Method: immunoSEQ multiplex PCR; TCRdb's copy keeps in-frame clones and lacks some. V and J calls and clone size are given by that table; D and trimming were obtained from the DNA. The sample yields around 19,000 clones, roughly 65% seen once. Once isolated by positive magnetic bead selection, the CD4+ and CD8+ cells had their purity checked by flow cytometry.

The rearrangement joins TRBV16 to TRBJ1-1; a weak D match, TRBD1 (5 bases). Sequences were obtained from CD8+ T cells sorted from blood. The receptor was isolated from an adult with rheumatoid arthritis. CDR3 sequence (DNA): TGTGCCAGCAGCCATCCCTCTACAGGTCAGAACACTGAAGCTTTCTTT. Translating gives CASSHPSTGQNTEAFF.